Listed below are T cell receptor beta chains from one sample, sequenced in a study of blood T cell repertoires in COVID-19. Assay used: immunoSEQ multiplex PCR; TCRdb lists only in-frame clones, some missing. The data contain 280,000 or so clones, approximately 85% of them singletons. The source material was PBMCs or T cells enriched from blood (not recorded which). The receptors originated from a young man who had recovered from COVID-19. Both conserved end residues are part of each CDR3. The D gene is left open where the match is weak. Only some rows state a clone size, as once, few, many or a class for expanded clones.

d_call	v_call	j_call	clone_size	cdr3_nt	cdr3_aa
.	TRBV2	TRBJ1-1	few	TGTGCCAGCAGTGGTCCGGCAGGGGACACTGAAGCTTTCTTT	CASSGPAGDTEAFF
TRBD1	TRBV5-6	TRBJ2-5	.	TGTGCCAGCAGCTTACGACAGGGGCGGGAGACCCAGTACTTC	CASSLRQGRETQYF
TRBD1	TRBV10-3	TRBJ1-6	.	TGTGCCATCAGTGGCGGACAGGCTAGTAATTCACCCCTCCACTTT	CAISGGQASNSPLHF
.	TRBV5-4	TRBJ2-1	.	TGTGCCAGCAGCTTACGGGACTTTGAGCAGTTCTTC	CASSLRDFEQFF
TRBD1	TRBV4-3	TRBJ1-2	.	TGCGCCAGCAGCCAAGGACAGGGAAAATTCGTGGGCTACACCTTC	CASSQGQGKFVGYTF
TRBD1	TRBV9	TRBJ2-7	.	TGTGCCAGCAGCGGGACAGGGGGCACCTACGAGCAGTACTTC	CASSGTGGTYEQYF
TRBD2	TRBV7-9	TRBJ2-1	.	TGTGCCAGCTCGAGCGGGGGATACAATGAGCAGTTCTTC	CASSSGGYNEQFF
.	TRBV19	TRBJ2-6	few	TGTGCCAGTAGTATAGACGGTAACTCTGGGGCCAACGTCCTGACTTTC	CASSIDGNSGANVLTF
TRBD1	TRBV27	TRBJ2-3	many	TGTGCCAGCAGCCAAAACGGGACAGGGGGCGTTACAGATACGCAGTATTTT	CASSQNGTGGVTDTQYF
TRBD2	TRBV3-1/TRBV3-2	TRBJ2-7	.	TGTGCCAGCAGCCCGCGGGAGGCCTACGAGCAGTACTTC	CASSPREAYEQYF
.	TRBV9	TRBJ1-1	.	TGTGCCAGCAGCGTGGGGGAGGGGAGGACTGAAGCTTTCTTT	CASSVGEGRTEAFF
.	TRBV12-3/TRBV12-4	TRBJ1-1	.	TGTGCCAGCAGGGCCCAGATGAACACTGAAGCTTTCTTT	CASRAQMNTEAFF
.	TRBV7-3	TRBJ1-1	.	TGTGCCAGCAGCCCTTCGAGGGAGAACACTGAAGCTTTCTTT	CASSPSRENTEAFF
TRBD1	TRBV19	TRBJ1-5	.	TGTGCCAGTAGAGGTTCAGGGGGAATTCAGCCCCAGCATTTT	CASRGSGGIQPQHF
.	TRBV2	TRBJ1-2	.	TGTGCCAGCAGTGCGGGAGCAGGAAGAGGCTACACCTTC	CASSAGAGRGYTF
.	TRBV2	TRBJ1-1	.	TGTGCCAGCAGTGGACCGGGGAACACTGAAGCTTTCTTT	CASSGPGNTEAFF
.	TRBV13	TRBJ1-3	.	TGTGCCACCCGTGCTGGAAACACCATATATTTT	CATRAGNTIYF
TRBD1	TRBV9	TRBJ2-5	.	TGTGCCAGCAGCGTATCCGGGACAGCTCAAGAGACCCAGTACTTC	CASSVSGTAQETQYF
.	TRBV9	TRBJ2-2	.	TGTGCCAGCAGCCCCCCGGGAGACACCGGGGAGCTGTTTTTT	CASSPPGDTGELFF
TRBD2	TRBV7-9	TRBJ2-4	.	TGTGCCAGCAGCCGTCTACTAGCGACGGTTGATCTAGCCAAAAACATTCAGTACTTC	CASSRLLATVDLAKNIQYF
TRBD1	TRBV2	TRBJ2-1	.	TGTGCCAGCAGTCCTCAGACAGGGGTTGGCAATGAGCAGTTCTTC	CASSPQTGVGNEQFF
.	TRBV29-1	TRBJ2-5	.	TGCAGCGTTGAAGCGACTAGGGGACGCCAAGAGACCCAGTACTTC	CSVEATRGRQETQYF
.	TRBV30	TRBJ1-2	.	TGTGCCTGGGCGGAAGACAGATATGGCTACACCTTC	CAWAEDRYGYTF
.	TRBV6-1	TRBJ2-2	.	TGTGCCAGCAGTGAATATCAGGGGGGGAACACCGGGGAGCTGTTTTTT	CASSEYQGGNTGELFF
TRBD1	TRBV27	TRBJ1-2	.	TGTGCCAGCAGGCCGGACAGGGTCGTAAATGGCTACACCTTC	CASRPDRVVNGYTF
.	TRBV7-9	TRBJ1-4	.	TGTGCCAGCAGCTTAGCGGCGGAGGCTGAAAAACTGTTTTTT	CASSLAAEAEKLFF
.	TRBV5-1	TRBJ1-5	.	TGCGCCAGCAGCTTGTATCACGGAGACAATCAGCCCCAGCATTTT	CASSLYHGDNQPQHF
.	TRBV20-1	TRBJ2-5	.	TGCAGTGCTAGTCCAGGGCTCGAGACCCAGTACTTC	CSASPGLETQYF
.	TRBV6-4	TRBJ2-1	.	TGTGCCAGCAGTGTCGGGGTTTTGAACAATGAGCAGTTCTTC	CASSVGVLNNEQFF
.	TRBV6-5	TRBJ2-1	once	TGTGCCAGCAGTTACTCGCAACAGACTGAGCAGTTCTTC	CASSYSQQTEQFF
.	TRBV19	TRBJ1-2	.	TGTGCCAGCCGTCAGGGACAAAAGGGCTACACCTTC	CASRQGQKGYTF
.	TRBV2	TRBJ1-3	once	TGTGCCAGCAGCGAACAGGGAAACCGCGGAAACACCATATATTTT	CASSEQGNRGNTIYF
.	TRBV5-1	TRBJ1-5	.	TGCGCCAGCAGCTTGGGGCCGGGGAACGGCAATCAGCCCCAGCATTTT	CASSLGPGNGNQPQHF
TRBD2	TRBV5-1	TRBJ2-3	.	TGCGCCAGCAGCTCCCTCTGGGGGGGAGGGATCACAGATACGCAGTATTTT	CASSSLWGGGITDTQYF
TRBD1	TRBV5-1	TRBJ1-4	.	TGCGCCAGCAGCTTGGCCGGGACAGGTGAAAAACTGTTTTTT	CASSLAGTGEKLFF
.	TRBV5-1	TRBJ1-2	.	TGCGCCAGCAGTCCGGTAAATGGCTACACCTTC	CASSPVNGYTF
TRBD1	TRBV6-5	TRBJ2-5	.	TGTGCCAGCAGTCCAGGGGGCGGAGGTGTAAAGACCCAGTACTTC	CASSPGGGGVKTQYF
.	TRBV2	TRBJ2-7	.	TGTGCCAGCAGGAGTAACTCCTACGAGCAGTACTTC	CASRSNSYEQYF
TRBD1	TRBV20-1	TRBJ2-7	.	TGCAGTGCTAGTTTACAGGGGGTTCAAGGCTACGAGCAGTACTTC	CSASLQGVQGYEQYF
.	TRBV9	TRBJ2-3	.	TGTGCCAGCAGCGTAGATGTTGAGTCAAATACGCAGTATTTT	CASSVDVESNTQYF
TRBD2	TRBV5-1	TRBJ2-5	.	TGCGCCAGCACTCCAGGACTAGCGGGGGGGCCGCAAGAGACCCAGTACTTC	CASTPGLAGGPQETQYF
TRBD1	TRBV2	TRBJ1-3	.	TGTGCCAGCAGACTAACAGGGGACGGAAACACCATATATTTT	CASRLTGDGNTIYF
.	TRBV9	TRBJ2-3	once	TGTGCCAGCAGCGTAGGGGGCAGAACTACCACAGATACGCAGTATTTT	CASSVGGRTTTDTQYF
TRBD1	TRBV7-2	TRBJ2-7	.	TGTGCCAGCAGCCTCACAGGGGGCAGGTCCTACGAGCAGTACTTC	CASSLTGGRSYEQYF
TRBD1	TRBV14	TRBJ1-1	.	TGTGCCAGCAGCCATCTACCGGGACAGGGTAACACTGAAGCTTTCTTT	CASSHLPGQGNTEAFF
.	TRBV4-1	TRBJ1-2	.	TGCGCCAGCAGCCTTAAAGAGGACAGATCCTATGGCTACACCTTC	CASSLKEDRSYGYTF
.	TRBV9	TRBJ2-7	.	TGTGCCAGCAGCGTAGGGCCCAACACCAATCAATACGAGCAGTACTTC	CASSVGPNTNQYEQYF
TRBD1	TRBV10-1	TRBJ2-7	.	TGCGCCAGCAGTGAAGAGGGGACAGACGCTTTCGAGCAGTACTTC	CASSEEGTDAFEQYF
TRBD2	TRBV25-1	TRBJ2-5	.	TGTGCCAGCAGTGAAACTGGGACTAGCGCGGGGACCCAGTACTTC	CASSETGTSAGTQYF